This T cell receptor beta chain was identified during a study of T cell repertoires in cytomegalovirus infection. Study summary: CMV infection together with matching HLA type was indicated by public TCR beta signatures. Study results and caveats: The response measured ex vivo was dominated by TCR beta clonotypes (HLA-C-restricted and CMV-specific). CMV carriers having the relevant HLA were flagged by cumulative public TCR beta family frequency.

Germline V gives CDR1 SGHNT, CDR2 YYREEE (reference sequence). The CDR3 contains 15 residues. Trimming at V came to 2 bases and at J to 1 base, leaving 4 bases not matched to a gene. With regard to this clonotype: Its matching antigen is unknown.

MiXCR, run by TCRdb on the reads, gives a single entry per CDR3 protein. This table holds some 700,000 distinct CDR3 sequences, roughly 33% found once. The clonotype originates from a human donor in good health (CMV status not recorded). Some clones in this sample may be carry-over from other donors' samples. This sample comprised cultured PBMCs, obtained from culture after CMV antigen stimulation. The chain carries TRBV5-4 and TRBJ1-1, with TRBD1 matching over 8 bases. The CDR3 region has the DNA TGTGCCAGCAGCTTCACCGGGACAGGGAACACTGAAGCTTTCTTT. It is translated as CASSFTGTGNTEAFF.